This TCR beta chain was sequenced in a study of cytomegalovirus exposure and HLA in healthy donors. The PCR employed 60 Vbeta primers together with 13 Jbeta primers. TCRdb keeps only in-frame clones here, not all; method: immunoSEQ multiplex PCR. Of 150,000 or so clones in the sample, around three quarters were seen once. The germline V gene encodes CDR1 SEHNR and CDR2 FQNEAQ (reference sequence). Trimming stripped 5 bases from V and 5 bases from J, with 9 bases between. CDR3 length equals 12 residues. This sequence joins TRBV7-9 and TRBJ1-1; no firm D call. The sequencing sample was made of PBMCs. The sequence was collected from a middle-aged man in good health and CMV-seropositive. The CDR3 DNA is TGTGCCAGCAGCATCGACACGACTGAAGCTTTCTTT. Translation gives CASSIDTTEAFF.